The 5 T cell receptor beta chains given below trace back to one sample, sequenced in a study of blood T cell repertoires in COVID-19. Profiling relied on immunoSEQ multiplex PCR, and the TCRdb table lists in-frame clones only, not all of them. Altogether some 200,000 clones are present, about 85% being singletons, with the ten largest covering roughly 20%. Sequenced sample: peripheral blood. Every receptor here comes from an elderly woman with active or convalescent COVID-19.

V usage is TRBV5-1 and J usage is TRBJ2-5; tentative D call: TRBD1 (6 bases). The V end was cut by 4 bases, the J end by 2 bases, with 12 bases between. CDR1 SGHRS and CDR2 YFSETQ come from the germline V gene. The CDR3 is made up of 14 amino acids. The CDR3 protein is CASSKQGTQETQYF. The DNA of the CDR3 is TGCGCCAGCAGCAAACAGGGTACACAAGAGACCCAGTACTTC.

The CDR3 DNA is TGTGCCAGCAGCTTACTACAGGGTGACTATGGCTACACCTTC. This gives the protein CASSLLQGDYGYTF. This chain connects TRBV7-6 to TRBJ1-2, with TRBD1 as a possible D gene (6 bases). The CDR3 runs 14 residues. The V end was cut by 2 bases, the J end by 3 bases, with 10 bases between. Per the germline V gene, CDR1 is SGHVS and CDR2 is FNYEAQ. Looking up the rest from reference TRBV7-6 and TRBJ1-2 gives the full variable domain: GAGVSQSPRYKVTKRGQDVALRCDPISGHVSLYWYRQALGQGPEFLTYFNYEAQQDKSGLPNDRFSAERPEGSISTLTIQRTEQRDSAMYRCASSLLQGDYGYTFGSGTRLTVV.

This rearrangement joins TRBV10-3 to TRBJ2-2, with a weak D call TRBD1 (6 bases). This CDR3 is built from 15 residues. The V end lost 4 bases, the J end lost 5 bases, and 14 bases lay between the germline ends. In germline, CDR1 is ENHRY, CDR2 SYGVKD. The DNA of the CDR3 is TGTGCCATCAGTGTGTGGGGGCTAGGGACCGGGGAGCTGTTTTTT. Its translation: CAISVWGLGTGELFF.

This clone was observed a single time. Within the sample, other DNA sequences also encode this same CDR3. The chain uses TRBV7-3 and TRBJ2-5; 7 nucleotides align to TRBD2. Germline values: CDR1 SGHTA, CDR2 FQGTGA. After removal of 2 bases from V and 4 bases from J, the junction contained 4 bases not matched to a gene. This CDR3 spans 14 amino acids. CDR3 residues: CASSLGGRGETQYF. CDR3 sequence (DNA): TGTGCCAGCAGCTTAGGTGGGAGGGGAGAGACCCAGTACTTC.

V is TRBV29-1 and J is TRBJ2-5, with TRBD2 identical over 10 bases. V shed 4 bases, J shed 5 bases, and the junction held 7 bases outside the gene matches. CDR3 size: 14 residues. CDR1 and CDR2 (germline): SQVTM, ANQGSEA. CDR3 amino acids: CSVVWLAGAETQYF. In DNA, the CDR3 is TGCAGCGTTGTGTGGCTAGCGGGGGCTGAGACCCAGTACTTC. Full variable domain (outside the CDR3, taken from reference TRBV29-1 and TRBJ2-5): SAVISQKPSRDICQRGTSLTIQCQVDSQVTMMFWYRQQPGQSLTLIATANQGSEATYESGFVIDKFPISRPNLTFSTLTVSNMSPEDSSIYLCSVVWLAGAETQYFGPGTRLLVL.